One sample yielded the 13 T cell receptor beta chains listed below, sequenced in a study of blood T cell repertoires in COVID-19. Sequenced by immunoSEQ multiplex PCR; TCRdb stores in-frame clones only, minus some. The table shows 120,000 or so clones, with around 86% occurring only once. Sequenced material: peripheral blood. These receptor sequences come from a man older than 75 with active or convalescent COVID-19.

V and J are TRBV5-4 and TRBJ1-4, with 7 bases that match TRBD1. The germline V gene encodes CDR1 SGHNT and CDR2 YYREEE (reference sequence). This CDR3 contains 14 residues. After removal of 6 bases from V and 10 bases from J, the junction contained 12 bases not matched to a gene. For the CDR3, the DNA is TGTGCCAGCACCTTATCAGGGGCAGGGGGAAAACTGTTTTTT. Residues: CASTLSGAGGKLFF.

CDR3 nucleotide sequence: TGTGCCAGCAGCTTAGTTGGGGGGAAGACTGGGCAGCCCCAGCATTTT. Its protein product is CASSLVGGKTGQPQHF. This chain uses TRBV7-2 with TRBJ1-5; D might be TRBD1 (5 bases). Germline CDR1 SGHTA, CDR2 FQGNSA. Trimming shortened V by 1 base and J by 7 bases, and 17 bases separated the two germline ends. The CDR3 spans 16 residues. Full variable domain (rest looked up from reference TRBV7-2 and TRBJ1-5): GAGVSQSPSNKVTEKGKDVELRCDPISGHTALYWYRQSLGQGLEFLIYFQGNSAPDKSGLPSDRFSAERTGGSVSTLTIQRTQQEDSAVYLCASSLVGGKTGQPQHFGDGTRLSIL.

This chain links TRBV14 with TRBJ2-3, with D maybe TRBD1 (5 bases). Trimming removed 5 bases at V and 1 base at J, with 22 bases between. The CDR3 runs to 18 residues. The germline gives CDR1 SGHDN, CDR2 FVKESK. CDR3 protein: CASSVTAGPKTRTDTQYF. The CDR3 DNA follows: TGTGCCAGCAGCGTCACGGCAGGGCCCAAAACCCGCACAGATACGCAGTATTTT.

As regards this clone: Because the CDR3's place on the DNA is in doubt, the DNA is left out and the CDR3 is given as listed by TCRdb. The chain combines TRBV21-1 with TRBJ2-7; the table's D call, TRBD1, has no DNA check behind it. TRBV21-1 is marked as a pseudogene. The CDR3 contains 15 residues when both ends are counted. The CDR3 loop is CASSKVGQGAYEQYF.

The J gene is TRBJ1-5, the V gene TRBV20-1; D not resolved. V shed 3 bases and J shed 0 bases, with 9 bases lying between them. The CDR3 is 14 residues long. CDR1 and CDR2 (germline): DFQATT, SNEGSKA (reference sequence). As DNA, the CDR3 is TGCAGTGCTAGTAAGGAGAATAGCAATCAGCCCCAGCATTTT. Amino acids: CSASKENSNQPQHF.

This rearrangement joins TRBV6-5 to TRBJ2-7; 11 bases are a match to TRBD1. Germline assignment: CDR1 MNHEY and CDR2 SVGAGI. J gave up 3 bases and V 7 bases, and 8 bases lay outside the gene matches. The length of the CDR3 is 15 residues. The CDR3 DNA reads TGTGCCAGCACGCCTGGGACAGGGGGTTTCTACGAGCAGTACTTC. Its translation: CASTPGTGGFYEQYF.

The CDR3 nucleotides read TGCGCCAGCAGTAGGGGACAGACAAACACTGAAGCTTTCTTT. Encoded protein: CASSRGQTNTEAFF. The rearrangement links TRBV10-1 to TRBJ1-1, with 7 bases that match TRBD1. CDR1 is WNHNN, CDR2 SYGVQD, per germline (reference sequence). J was trimmed by 2 bases and V by 5 bases; bases with no gene match: 5. The CDR3 runs 14 residues.

V and J are TRBV4-2 and TRBJ2-7; a weak D match, TRBD1 (5 bases). Looked up from germline, CDR1 is LGHNA and CDR2 is YNFKEQ. The CDR3 has 14 residues. Trimming pared 0 bases from V and 5 bases from J, leaving 11 bases between. CDR3 sequence: CASSQDIVQDEQYF. CDR3 sequence (DNA): TGTGCCAGCAGCCAAGATATCGTACAGGACGAGCAGTACTTC.

The chain links TRBV6-5 to TRBJ1-3, with a weak D call TRBD1 (5 bases). Per the germline V gene, CDR1 is MNHEY and CDR2 is SVGAGI. The CDR3 loop spans 14 amino acids. Trimming stripped 6 bases from V and 0 bases from J, with 9 bases between. CDR3 loop: CASRTGGSGNTIYF. In DNA, the CDR3 is TGTGCCAGCAGGACGGGGGGCTCTGGAAACACCATATATTTT.

The chain couples TRBV29-1 to TRBJ1-1; no firm D call. Germline V lookup: CDR1 SQVTM, CDR2 ANQGSEA. The ends were cut back, 7 bases at V and 1 base at J, with 10 bases in the middle. The CDR3 runs to 12 residues. CDR3 DNA: TGCAGCGCGCAACTTGCGAACACTGAAGCTTTCTTT. Translated, it gives CSAQLANTEAFF.

This chain uses TRBV11-1 with TRBJ2-7; maybe TRBD1 (6 bases). The germline CDR1 and CDR2 sequences are SGHAT and FQDESV (reference sequence). Trimming took 5 bases from V and 4 from J, leaving 9 bases between them. This CDR3 contains 12 residues. The CDR3 sequence: CASSGRGYEQYF. In nucleotides, the CDR3 is TGTGCCAGCAGCGGCAGGGGTTACGAGCAGTACTTC.

This chain links TRBV27 with TRBJ2-3; TRBD1 aligns across 11 bases. CDR1 and CDR2 (germline): MNHEY, SMNVEV (reference sequence). This CDR3 is built from 17 residues. With 8 bases clipped from V and 2 bases from J, the junction kept 12 bases outside the gene matches. The CDR3 coding sequence is TGTGCCAGCTGGGGGGGTGGGGACAGGGGGTTCACAGATACGCAGTATTTT. Translating gives CASWGGGDRGFTDTQYF.

This clone was counted once. This rearrangement joins TRBV28 to TRBJ1-2; D gene unclear. The CDR3 runs to 19 residues. The V gene lost 3 bases and the J gene lost 2 bases, with 25 bases spanning the gap. Germline assignment: CDR1 MDHEN and CDR2 SYDVKM. In DNA, the CDR3 is TGTGCCAGCAGTTTTTTTTATCGGGAGCGCAGCATAAGGAACTATGGCTACACCTTC. This codes for CASSFFYRERSIRNYGYTF.